A single sample is the source of the 2 T cell receptor beta chains below, sequenced in a study of cytomegalovirus exposure and HLA in healthy donors. PCR primers comprised 60 Vbeta and 13 Jbeta primers. The method was immunoSEQ multiplex PCR; TCRdb's version includes in-frame clones alone and lacks a portion of them. The sample lists 100,000 to 150,000 clones, around 77% occurring once. The sequencing input was PBMCs. These receptors came from a human donor in good health.

This clone occurred once. This rearrangement joins TRBV11-3 to TRBJ2-6; the match to TRBD1 covers 10 bases. Germline V gives CDR1 SGHNT, CDR2 YENEEA. This CDR3 contains 18 residues. V was pared by 5 bases and J by 1 base, with 8 bases of the junction left unmatched. CDR3 region: CASSLGTGDFSGANVLTF. In DNA, the CDR3 is TGTGCCAGCAGCCTTGGGACAGGGGATTTTTCTGGGGCCAACGTCCTGACTTTC.

The chain combines TRBV6-5 with TRBJ2-7; maybe TRBD2 (7 bases). This CDR3 has 14 amino acids. CDR1 and CDR2 from the germline V gene are MNHEY and SVGAGI. V lost 6 bases and J lost 5, with 17 bases in between. The CDR3 region is CASREGGREDEQYF. The DNA for the CDR3 is TGTGCCAGCAGGGAGGGGGGGCGCGAGGACGAGCAGTACTTC.